This is a list of T cell receptor beta chains from one sample in a study of Ad26.COV2.S vaccination and SARS-CoV-2 variants. Measured with immunoSEQ multiplex PCR; TCRdb has only the in-frame clones, and not every one. The sample carries hundreds of thousands of clones, 86% recorded once. This sample comprised peripheral blood, obtained in a trial of Ad26.COV2.S vaccine versus placebo. These TCRs come from a person between 18 and 60 years old who received the Ad26.COV2.S COVID-19 vaccine or a placebo. CDR3s leave out the opening cysteine and the closing phenylalanine or tryptophan. The D gene is left open where the match is weak. Expanded clones get a size class; other rows say once, few or many, or leave the size out.

abundance,d_gene,v_gene,j_gene,CDR3aa
NA,NA,TRBV7-9,TRBJ2-1,ASSLVPRLKNEQF
NA,NA,TRBV5-1,TRBJ2-1,ASSLTGGRF
NA,TRBD1,TRBV11-2,TRBJ1-3,ASSLGTVGGGNTIY
NA,NA,TRBV6-5,TRBJ2-7,ASKSAGYEQY
once,NA,TRBV9,TRBJ1-1,ASSVVVAPTEAF
NA,NA,TRBV4-2,TRBJ2-2,ASSQAGTGELF
NA,TRBD1,TRBV2,TRBJ2-1,ASLRDRGSDEQF
NA,NA,TRBV5-1,TRBJ2-3,ASSLVGLDTQY
NA,NA,TRBV9,TRBJ2-6,ASSPGANVLT
NA,NA,TRBV6-5,TRBJ2-2,ASETGQGAGELF
NA,TRBD1,TRBV4-2,TRBJ1-1,ASSLQGGNTEAF
NA,NA,TRBV7-2,TRBJ2-1,ASSLSRDGNEQF
NA,NA,TRBV12-3/TRBV12-4,TRBJ2-1,ASSYRAHEQF
few,NA,TRBV3-1/TRBV3-2,TRBJ1-2,ASSQGGNYGYT
NA,NA,TRBV9,TRBJ2-7,ASSGPDGYEQY
NA,NA,TRBV9,TRBJ2-7,ASSLGSPRSQQY
NA,NA,TRBV27,TRBJ2-3,ASSEGVSTDTQY
NA,TRBD2,TRBV28,TRBJ2-3,ASSFSGRTDTQY
NA,TRBD1,TRBV7-2,TRBJ1-6,ASSLNRGPSPLH
NA,TRBD2,TRBV3-1/TRBV3-2,TRBJ2-7,ASGRGGAYEQY
NA,TRBD2,TRBV11-2,TRBJ2-2,ASMGGLLAGTGELF
NA,NA,TRBV7-2,TRBJ1-6,ASSSFTGSTGSPLH
NA,NA,TRBV6-2/TRBV6-3,TRBJ1-1,ASSSIRDNTEAF
NA,NA,TRBV20-1,TRBJ1-6,SASEGSMVSPLH
NA,TRBD1,TRBV6-2/TRBV6-3,TRBJ2-7,ASSPLRDRGHYEQY
few,NA,TRBV6-2/TRBV6-3,TRBJ1-2,ASSYSGGNYGYT
NA,NA,TRBV21-1,TRBJ2-3,ASTSLNWTTGGPTDTQY
NA,NA,TRBV3-1/TRBV3-2,TRBJ1-4,ASSPRPSGKLF
NA,TRBD2,TRBV7-6,TRBJ2-3,ASSSTPTSGGTDTQY
NA,TRBD2,TRBV24-1,TRBJ2-2,ATSDSRGGHDGELF
NA,NA,TRBV2,TRBJ1-3,ASSVAGSGNTIY
few,NA,TRBV24-1,TRBJ2-2,ATAPGDTGELF
NA,NA,TRBV7-9,TRBJ1-2,ASSFGQAGLGYT
NA,NA,TRBV28,TRBJ1-5,ASRGRGTGRNQPQH
NA,NA,TRBV7-9,TRBJ2-7,ASSYPYAAYEQY
NA,TRBD1,TRBV12-3/TRBV12-4,TRBJ2-7,ASSYRGLDEQY
NA,TRBD2,TRBV4-1,TRBJ2-1,ASSQFAGTSGIKDNEQF
few,TRBD1,TRBV10-3,TRBJ2-7,AISPGQLYEQY
NA,TRBD2,TRBV7-2,TRBJ2-7,ASSSQASGGFTYEQY
NA,NA,TRBV6-6,TRBJ2-5,ASSSAGSQETQY
NA,TRBD2,TRBV7-9,TRBJ2-1,ASSILAGAYNEQF
NA,NA,TRBV6-5,TRBJ2-7,ASDQRSPYEQY
once,NA,TRBV7-2,TRBJ2-3,ASSPGASTDTQY
NA,NA,TRBV28,TRBJ1-4,ASSFPLQQGNEKLF
NA,NA,TRBV7-9,TRBJ2-3,ASSKSSGVTDTQY
NA,TRBD2,TRBV19,TRBJ2-2,ASSIRGTSGSNTGELF
NA,TRBD1,TRBV12-3/TRBV12-4,TRBJ2-7,ASRPGTGAEQY
NA,NA,TRBV5-1,TRBJ2-1,ASSLRRENNEQF
few,NA,TRBV23-1,TRBJ1-5,ASSPRTGGNQPQH
NA,TRBD1,TRBV27,TRBJ1-1,ASSFRFTGGITEAF
few,TRBD2,TRBV2,TRBJ2-3,ASSEYGGGGLDTQY
few,TRBD1,TRBV5-4,TRBJ2-2,ASSWDRAGGYTGELF
NA,NA,TRBV4-2,TRBJ1-5,ASSQGEGSNQPQH
NA,NA,TRBV28,TRBJ2-5,ASRTRTRAGETQY
few,TRBD2,TRBV10-3,TRBJ2-2,ATKRELDTGELF